The 5 T cell receptor beta chains below were found in one sample sequenced in a study of blood T cell repertoires in COVID-19. Assay: immunoSEQ multiplex PCR; the TCRdb copy retains only in-frame clones and omits some. The table lists 190,000 or so clones, just under 90% of them singletons. The source material was peripheral blood. The receptors shown here come from a woman aged 18-29 years who had recovered from COVID-19.

This rearrangement joins TRBV5-1 to TRBJ2-3; D possibly corresponds to TRBD2 (6 bases). The CDR3 contains 12 residues. CDR1 is SGHRS and CDR2 is YFSETQ in the germline V gene. V was trimmed by 4 bases and J by 12 bases, leaving 15 bases between them. CDR3 DNA sequence: TGCGCCAGCAGCGACCGACTAGTGTCACAGTATTTT. It yields the protein CASSDRLVSQYF.

The V and J genes are TRBV7-3 and TRBJ2-2, with TRBD1 identical over 8 bases. V trimming: 6 bases; J trimming: 6 bases; junction bases outside the gene matches: 3. Per the germline V gene, CDR1 is SGHTA and CDR2 is FQGTGA. CDR3 length: 13 amino acids. The CDR3 bases are TGTGCCAGCAGGCAGACAGGGGCCGGGGAGCTGTTTTTT. Protein sequence: CASRQTGAGELFF.

The J gene is TRBJ1-6, the V gene TRBV6-2 or TRBV6-3; D remains unclear. Germline V lookup: CDR1 MNHEY, CDR2 SVGEGT. This CDR3 spans 15 amino acids. V was cut by 6 bases and J by 10 bases, with 19 bases left in between. The DNA for the CDR3 is TGTGCCAGCAGCCGCCCTCGGGGTGTGGGGTCACCCCTCCACTTT. Its protein product is CASSRPRGVGSPLHF.

The V and J genes are TRBV7-2 and TRBJ2-5; 7 nucleotides align to TRBD1. CDR3 length equals 15 residues. Germline lookup yields CDR1 SGHTA and CDR2 FQGNSA. V was clipped by 1 base and J by 4 bases; unmatched bases: 6. CDR3 nucleotides: TGTGCCAGCAGCTTAGTACCGACAGGGAGAGAGACCCAGTACTTC. Translating it yields CASSLVPTGRETQYF.

V usage is TRBV11-1 and J usage is TRBJ2-1; 10 positions match TRBD2. CDR3 length: 14 residues. Per the germline V gene, CDR1 is SGHAT and CDR2 is FQDESV (reference sequence). Losses at the gene ends were 5 bases for V and 6 bases for J; bases not matched to a gene: 4. CDR3 nucleotide sequence: TGTGCCAGCAGCACTAGCGGGGTGGGCAATGAGCAGTTCTTC. Encoded protein: CASSTSGVGNEQFF.